This TCR beta chain was profiled in a study of patients and donors after allogeneic stem cell transplantation. TCRdb called the RT-PCR reads again in MiXCR, with one record for every CDR3 protein. This sample has roughly 230,000 distinct CDR3 sequences, with 14% found just once. This clonotype was seen at least ten times. What was sequenced was blood, either unsorted or a sorted T cell fraction (not recorded which). This sequence originates from a human donor who was either an allogeneic HSCT recipient or a stem cell or donor lymphocyte infusion donor (not recorded which). It is not recorded whose cells these are; they may come from a transplant donor.

CDR3 region: CASSLSRDTQYF. The CDR3 region has the DNA TGTGCCAGCAGCTTGAGTAGGGATACGCAGTATTTT. The chain links TRBV13 to TRBJ2-3; D ambiguous. This CDR3 comprises 12 residues. From germline, CDR1 is PRHDT and CDR2 FYEKMQ (reference sequence). Between the trimmed V and J ends, which lost 3 bases and 6 bases, there was a span of 7 bases.